The rows below give T cell receptor beta chains drawn from one sample of a study of T-cell memory formation after mild COVID-19. TCRdb used MiXCR to reprocess the 5' RACE reads, holding one entry per CDR3 protein. The table includes about half a million distinct CDR3 sequences, about 20% detected once. The sample comprised PBMCs or a T cell subset sorted from them (not recorded which). Source of these receptors: an adult woman who had mild COVID-19 (a few samples of this study predate the infection). Cell type and time point are not known. The CDR3 runs from the conserved cysteine through the conserved F or W. A D gene is named only where the DNA matches it firmly. Some rows mark clone size as missing; the rest say once, few, many or name a class of expanded clone.

cdr3_aa cdr3_nt j_call d_call v_call clone_size
CSVEESSGTHNEQFF TGCAGCGTTGAAGAGAGTAGCGGGACTCACAATGAGCAGTTCTTC TRBJ2-1 TRBD2 TRBV29-1 NA
CASSFGYSDEQFF TGTGCCAGCAGCTTCGGGTACAGTGATGAGCAGTTCTTC TRBJ2-1 NA TRBV7-3 NA
CASSSTGGRNEQYF TGTGCCAGCAGCTCCACAGGGGGTAGAAACGAGCAGTACTTC TRBJ2-7 TRBD1 TRBV7-9 few
CASSWGTEAAYGYTF TGCGCCAGCAGCTGGGGGACAGAAGCAGCCTATGGCTACACCTTC TRBJ1-2 TRBD1 TRBV5-1 NA
CASSGPGESYGYTF TGTGCCAGCAGTGGCCCGGGGGAAAGCTATGGCTACACCTTC TRBJ1-2 NA TRBV25-1 NA
CASRLAGAGNEQFF TGTGCCAGCCGACTAGCGGGAGCGGGTAATGAGCAGTTCTTC TRBJ2-1 TRBD2 TRBV12-3/TRBV12-4 NA
CASSQDGQGFYEQYF TGTGCCAGCAGCCAAGATGGACAGGGTTTCTACGAGCAGTACTTC TRBJ2-7 TRBD1 TRBV4-2 few
CAAGYINTEAFF TGTGCCGCCGGTTATATTAACACTGAAGCTTTCTTT TRBJ1-1 NA TRBV10-3 NA
CASTPSSYEQYF TGTGCCAGCACCCCGAGCTCCTACGAGCAGTACTTC TRBJ2-7 NA TRBV7-9 few
CSAWKQGNSYNEQFF TGCAGTGCTTGGAAACAGGGGAACTCCTACAATGAGCAGTTCTTC TRBJ2-1 TRBD1 TRBV20-1 many
CASRAGGSYEQYF TGTGCCAGCCGAGCGGGAGGGTCCTACGAGCAGTACTTC TRBJ2-7 TRBD2 TRBV7-2 NA
CSANALRGEGTEAFF TGCAGTGCTAACGCCCTACGGGGGGAGGGCACTGAAGCTTTCTTT TRBJ1-1 NA TRBV20-1 NA
CASRVDTQYF TGTGCCAGCAGGGTAGATACGCAGTATTTT TRBJ2-3 NA TRBV2 NA
CASSLAGELWFF TGTGCCAGCAGCTTAGCGGGGGAGCTCTGGTTCTTC TRBJ2-1 NA TRBV13 few
CASSLVDYQETQYF TGTGCCAGCAGCTTGGTGGACTACCAAGAGACCCAGTACTTC TRBJ2-5 NA TRBV7-9 few
CASSPQTQGHNGYTF TGTGCCAGCTCACCACAAACGCAGGGGCATAATGGCTACACCTTC TRBJ1-2 NA TRBV18 many
CASSLMRGAGTDTQYF TGTGCCAGCAGCTTAATGCGGGGGGCCGGCACAGATACGCAGTATTTT TRBJ2-3 TRBD2 TRBV13 NA
CAWSVWETQYF TGTGCCTGGAGTGTATGGGAGACCCAGTACTTC TRBJ2-5 NA TRBV30 few
CASSQDLGAYEQYF TGTGCCAGCAGCCAAGATCTCGGAGCGTACGAGCAGTACTTC TRBJ2-7 NA TRBV3-1 few
CASCPTPPSGNQPQHF TGTGCCAGCTGTCCCACACCCCCGTCGGGCAATCAGCCCCAGCATTTT TRBJ1-5 NA TRBV19 NA
CASSPSNEKLFF TGTGCCAGCAGCCCAAGTAATGAAAAACTGTTTTTT TRBJ1-4 NA TRBV11-3 few
CSAPSGGITSTDTQYF TGCAGTGCCCCGAGCGGGGGAATCACTAGCACAGATACGCAGTATTTT TRBJ2-3 TRBD2 TRBV20-1 few
CASSSLRGQGLWNTEAFF TGTGCCAGCAGCTCCTTACGGGGACAGGGTCTGTGGAACACTGAAGCTTTCTTT TRBJ1-1 TRBD1 TRBV7-9 few
CASSLGGSPRNTEAFF TGTGCCAGCAGTTTAGGGGGGTCCCCTCGGAACACTGAAGCTTTCTTT TRBJ1-1 NA TRBV12-3/TRBV12-4 many
CASSFRDRGSYEQYF TGTGCCAGCAGCTTCCGGGACAGGGGGTCCTACGAGCAGTACTTC TRBJ2-7 TRBD1 TRBV7-9 NA
CASSNRGHRDTQYF TGTGCCAGTAGTAACAGGGGGCATCGGGATACGCAGTATTTT TRBJ2-3 TRBD1 TRBV19 NA
CASSYAGQYNSPLHF TGTGCCAGCAGTTACGCCGGACAGTATAATTCACCCCTCCACTTT TRBJ1-6 NA TRBV6-5 NA
CAISWNTEAFF TGTGCCATCTCTTGGAACACTGAAGCTTTCTTT TRBJ1-1 NA TRBV10-3 NA